This T cell receptor (beta chain) was captured by sequencing in a study of T cell repertoires in cytomegalovirus infection. Study conclusions and caveats: Public TCR beta family frequency separated CMV-and-HLA carriers, including in an independent cohort.

As for this clonotype: Its antigen is undetermined.

V gave up 2 bases and J gave up 0 bases, with 17 bases separating them. The CDR3 is 19 amino acids. Germline CDR1 reads MGHRA; CDR2 reads YSYEKL. A single record per CDR3 protein comes from TCRdb applying MiXCR to the reads. The table lists some 300,000 distinct CDR3 sequences, roughly 15% of them singletons, with approximately 12% in the top ten. The clonotype comes from a human donor in good health (CMV status not recorded). Some clones in this sample may be carry-over from other donors' samples. Source material: PBMCs. The chain links TRBV4-1 to TRBJ2-6, with TRBD1 as a possible D gene (6 bases). The CDR3 loop is CASSQFGRGTLSGANVLTF. CDR3 DNA: TGCGCCAGCAGCCAATTTGGAAGGGGGACCCTCTCTGGGGCCAACGTCCTGACTTTC.